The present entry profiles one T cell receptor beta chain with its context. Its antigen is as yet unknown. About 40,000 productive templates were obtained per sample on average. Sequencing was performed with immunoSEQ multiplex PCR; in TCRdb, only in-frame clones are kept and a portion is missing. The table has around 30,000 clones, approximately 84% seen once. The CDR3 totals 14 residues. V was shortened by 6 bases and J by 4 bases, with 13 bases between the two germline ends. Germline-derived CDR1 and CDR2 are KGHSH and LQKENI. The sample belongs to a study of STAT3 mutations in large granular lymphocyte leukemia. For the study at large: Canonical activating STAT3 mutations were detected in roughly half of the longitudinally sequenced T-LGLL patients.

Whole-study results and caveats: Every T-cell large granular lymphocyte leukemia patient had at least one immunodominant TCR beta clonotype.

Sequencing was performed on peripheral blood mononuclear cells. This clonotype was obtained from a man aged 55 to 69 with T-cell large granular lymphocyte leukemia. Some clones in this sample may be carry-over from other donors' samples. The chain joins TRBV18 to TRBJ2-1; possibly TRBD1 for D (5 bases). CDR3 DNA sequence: TGTGCCAGCTCCCAAGATCAGGGATACAATGAGCAGTTCTTC. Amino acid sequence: CASSQDQGYNEQFF.